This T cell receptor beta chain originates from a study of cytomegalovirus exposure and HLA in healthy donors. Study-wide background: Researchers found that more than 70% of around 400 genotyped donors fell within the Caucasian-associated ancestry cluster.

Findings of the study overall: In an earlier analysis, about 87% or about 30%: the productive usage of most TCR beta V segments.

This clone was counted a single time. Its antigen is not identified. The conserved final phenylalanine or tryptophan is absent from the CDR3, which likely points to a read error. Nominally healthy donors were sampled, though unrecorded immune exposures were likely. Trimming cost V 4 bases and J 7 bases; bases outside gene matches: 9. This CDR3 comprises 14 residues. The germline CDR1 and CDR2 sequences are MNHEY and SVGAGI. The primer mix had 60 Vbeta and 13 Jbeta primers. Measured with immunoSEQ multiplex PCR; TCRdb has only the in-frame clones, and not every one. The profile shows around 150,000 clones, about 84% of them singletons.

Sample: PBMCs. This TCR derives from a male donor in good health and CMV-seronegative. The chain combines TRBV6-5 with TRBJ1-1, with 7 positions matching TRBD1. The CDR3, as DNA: TGTGCCAGCAGTTTACTCCCAGGGGGAGGTGAAGCTTTCCTT. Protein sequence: CASSLLPGGGEAFL.